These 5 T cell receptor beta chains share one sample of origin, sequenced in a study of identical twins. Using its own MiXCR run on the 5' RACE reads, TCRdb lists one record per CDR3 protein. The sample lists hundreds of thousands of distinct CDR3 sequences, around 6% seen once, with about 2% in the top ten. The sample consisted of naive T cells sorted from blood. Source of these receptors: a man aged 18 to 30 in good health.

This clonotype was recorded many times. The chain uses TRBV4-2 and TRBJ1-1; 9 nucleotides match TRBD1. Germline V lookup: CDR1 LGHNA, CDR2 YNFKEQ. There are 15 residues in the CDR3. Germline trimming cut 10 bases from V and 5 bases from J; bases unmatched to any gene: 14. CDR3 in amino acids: CAISGQGKVGTEAFF. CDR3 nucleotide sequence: TGTGCCATTTCGGGACAGGGAAAGGTTGGGACTGAAGCTTTCTTT.

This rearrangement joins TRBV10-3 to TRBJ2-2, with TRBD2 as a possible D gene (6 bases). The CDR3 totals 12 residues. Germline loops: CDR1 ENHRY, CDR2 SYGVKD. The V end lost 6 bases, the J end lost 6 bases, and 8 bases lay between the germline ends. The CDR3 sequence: CAIRTGAGELFF. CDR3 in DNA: TGTGCCATCAGGACGGGGGCCGGGGAGCTGTTTTTT.

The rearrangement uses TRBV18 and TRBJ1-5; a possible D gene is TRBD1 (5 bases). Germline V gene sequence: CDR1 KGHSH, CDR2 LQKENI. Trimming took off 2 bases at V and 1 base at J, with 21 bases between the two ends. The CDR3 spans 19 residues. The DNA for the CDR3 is TGTGCCAGCTCACCAATGGAAGCAGGGCCCAACGGCAGCAATCAGCCCCAGCATTTT. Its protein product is CASSPMEAGPNGSNQPQHF. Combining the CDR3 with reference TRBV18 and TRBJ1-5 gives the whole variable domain NAGVMQNPRHLVRRRGQEARLRCSPMKGHSHVYWYRQLPEEGLKFMVYLQKENIIDESGMPKERFSAEFPKEGPSILRIQQVVRGDSAAYFCASSPMEAGPNGSNQPQHFGDGTRLSIL.

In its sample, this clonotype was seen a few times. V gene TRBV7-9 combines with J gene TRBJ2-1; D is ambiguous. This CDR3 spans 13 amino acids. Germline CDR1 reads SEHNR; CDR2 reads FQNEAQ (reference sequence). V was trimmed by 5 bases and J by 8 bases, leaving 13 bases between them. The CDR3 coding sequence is TGTGCCAGCAGCCTGGCCGTTAGGGATGAGCAGTTCTTC. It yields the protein CASSLAVRDEQFF. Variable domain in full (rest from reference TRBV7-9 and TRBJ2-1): DTGVSQNPRHKITKRGQNVTFRCDPISEHNRLYWYRQTLGQGPEFLTYFQNEAQLEKSRLLSDRFSAERPKGSFSTLEIQRTEQGDSAMYLCASSLAVRDEQFFGPGTRLTVL.

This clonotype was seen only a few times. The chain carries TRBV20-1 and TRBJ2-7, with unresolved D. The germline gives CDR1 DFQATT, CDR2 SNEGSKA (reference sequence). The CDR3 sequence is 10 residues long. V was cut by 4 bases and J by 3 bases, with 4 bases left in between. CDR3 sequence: CSAMFYEQYF. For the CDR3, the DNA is TGCAGTGCTATGTTCTACGAGCAGTACTTC.